This T cell receptor (beta chain) originates from a study of regulatory and conventional T cells in RAG deficiency. Overall study results and limits: Shorter CDR3s in all patient subsets; >80% Treg-Tconv overlap in Omenn.

Trimming pared 1 base from V and 3 bases from J, leaving 21 bases between. CDR3 length: 18 amino acids. Germline V lookup: CDR1 SGHRS, CDR2 YFSETQ. With respect to this clone: Its antigen remains unidentified.

TCRdb's copy holds only in-frame clones and misses some; the assay was immunoSEQ multiplex PCR. The profile shows more than 20,000 clones, 95% to 97% of them singletons. Blood CD4+ CD25-low CD127-high conventional T cells supplied the genomic DNA template. These data were also reused for a study on regulatory T cells. In that study: Primers: 52 TRBV forward and 13 TRBJ reverse.

This TCR was sampled from a human donor in good health. The V and J genes are TRBV5-1 and TRBJ2-3; D possibly corresponds to TRBD2 (6 bases). The sequencing sample was made of CD25- CD4+ T cells sorted from blood. The CDR3 loop reads CASSLKYDGPAGTDTQYF. DNA for the CDR3: TGCGCCAGCAGCTTGAAATACGACGGTCCGGCGGGGACAGATACGCAGTATTTT.